This entry describes one T cell receptor (beta chain). This sample was taken from a study of T cell changes during pregnancy in multiple sclerosis. Repertoires were generated with immunoSEQ multiplex PCR, while TCRdb's copy carries only in-frame clones and drops some. The sample shows about 93,000 clones, around 93% of them seen only once. This CDR3 comprises 16 residues. The trim removed 7 bases at V and 7 bases at J, leaving 10 bases unmatched. Germline values: CDR1 MDHEN, CDR2 SYDVKM. Sequencing used peripheral blood, obtained before pregnancy. The TCR sequence derives from a female donor with multiple sclerosis, enrolled in a pregnancy study. This chain joins TRBV28 and TRBJ2-7, with 16 nucleotides matching TRBD2. CDR3 sequence: CASTLGLAGGQREQYF. DNA of the CDR3: TGTGCCAGCACCTTGGGACTAGCGGGAGGGCAACGGGAGCAGTACTTC.